These 28 T cell receptor beta chains share one sample of origin, sequenced in a study of blood T cells in healthy people across ages. Using a J-beta primer mix together with a sample-barcoded 5' primer, a second PCR was run for about 6 to 11 cycles. TCRdb processed the 5' RACE reads anew with MiXCR; each CDR3 protein has one entry. Here the sample spans about 570,000 distinct CDR3 sequences, about 28% being singletons. This sample also belongs to another study, concerning T cells of mothers and their children.

Specimen: blood. The receptors derive from a boy younger than 10 in good health.

This clonotype showed up just a few times. V gene TRBV7-9 combines with J gene TRBJ2-7; TRBD1 might be the D (6 bases). Trimming took 6 bases from V and 2 from J, leaving 14 bases between them. The length of the CDR3 is 14 residues. CDR1 and CDR2 (germline): SEHNR, FQNEAQ (reference sequence). CDR3 bases: TGTGCCAGCAGTTCACATGACAGGCCCTACGAGCAGTACTTC. Amino acids: CASSSHDRPYEQYF.

The rearrangement links TRBV9 to TRBJ2-5, with D perhaps matching TRBD2 (6 bases). Germline CDR1 reads SGDLS; CDR2 reads YYNGEE. CDR3 length: 14 residues. Trimming pared 3 bases from V and 2 bases from J, leaving 11 bases between. CDR3 coding DNA: TGTGCCAGCAGCGGCGGGGACTTACAAGAGACCCAGTACTTC. It is translated as CASSGGDLQETQYF.

This chain uses TRBV7-9 with TRBJ2-5; D unclear. With the DNA end fitting TRBJ2-1 better, the J assignment may be wrong. Germline CDR1 and CDR2: SEHNR and FQNEAQ (reference sequence). This CDR3 spans 15 amino acids. The CDR3 sequence: CASSLAHSRNNEQFF. The CDR3, as DNA: TGTGCCAGCAGCTTAGCACACTCTAGAAACAATGAGCAGTTCTTC.

This clonotype came up a few times. This chain connects TRBV5-1 to TRBJ1-3; 7 bases match TRBD1. The CDR3 runs to 15 residues. V dropped 5 bases and J dropped 2; count of bases not matched to a gene: 7. Germline loops: CDR1 SGHRS, CDR2 YFSETQ. In DNA, the CDR3 is TGCGCCAGCAGGTGCCGACAGGGCGCTGGAAACACCATATATTTT. Its protein product is CASRCRQGAGNTIYF.

CDR3 DNA: TGCGCCAGCAGCCAAGAGGCTGTCAAATACAATGAGCAGTTCTTC. The encoded protein is CASSQEAVKYNEQFF. The V call is TRBV4-1, the J call TRBJ2-1; no reliable D call. There are 15 residues in the CDR3. V shed 0 bases and J shed 4 bases, with 10 bases lying between them. Looked up from germline, CDR1 is MGHRA and CDR2 is YSYEKL.

This sequence joins TRBV7-6 and TRBJ1-4, with D perhaps matching TRBD1 (6 bases). CDR1 and CDR2 (germline): SGHVS, FNYEAQ. CDR3 length equals 16 residues. V lost 5 bases, J lost 0 bases, and 13 bases lay in between. Here the CDR3 reads CASSRRGGATNEKLFF. The CDR3 DNA reads TGTGCCAGCAGCCGCCGAGGGGGGGCAACTAATGAAAAACTGTTTTTT.

This clonotype came up a few times. The CDR3 DNA sequence: TGTGCCAGCAGTTTTAGGACTAGCGTTCGAGAGACCCAGTACTTC. Translating it yields CASSFRTSVRETQYF. The rearrangement links TRBV12-3 or TRBV12-4 to TRBJ2-5, with 9 bases matching TRBD2. This CDR3 has 15 amino acids. J lost 4 bases, V lost 3 bases, and 6 bases had no gene match.

This clonotype was seen at least ten times. The V call is TRBV5-1, the J call TRBJ2-1; weak D call: TRBD2 (6 bases). The germline gives CDR1 SGHRS, CDR2 YFSETQ. The CDR3 is 20 residues long. The V and J ends lost 7 bases and 0 bases respectively, with 29 bases between them. The CDR3 protein is CASPPGRGKSAPSSYNEQFF. The DNA of the CDR3 is TGCGCCAGCCCTCCCGGGCGCGGGAAGTCAGCCCCGAGCTCCTACAATGAGCAGTTCTTC. The complete variable domain, with remaining parts taken from reference TRBV5-1 and TRBJ2-1, reads KAGVTQTPRYLIKTRGQQVTLSCSPISGHRSVSWYQQTPGQGLQFLFEYFSETQRNKGNFPGRFSGRQFSNSRSEMNVSTLELGDSALYLCASPPGRGKSAPSSYNEQFFGPGTRLTVL.

This clonotype was counted at least ten times. V is TRBV2 and J is TRBJ1-3, with no clear D. Deletions cut 9 bases from V and 0 bases from J, with 12 bases between. CDR3 length: 14 residues. CDR1 and CDR2 from the germline V gene are SNHLY and FYNNEI. CDR3 sequence reads: CASAKGGSGNTIYF. The DNA for the CDR3 is TGTGCCAGTGCGAAGGGCGGCTCTGGAAACACCATATATTTT.

This clonotype was recorded only once. The chain uses TRBV10-3 and TRBJ1-3; D not resolved. V was shortened by 2 bases and J by 4 bases, with 12 bases between the two germline ends. Germline CDR1 reads ENHRY; CDR2 reads SYGVKD. This CDR3 has 15 residues. The CDR3 bases are TGTGCCATCAGTGAGGGCAGTCGCTCGGGAAACACCATATATTTT. Translating it yields CAISEGSRSGNTIYF.

This clonotype was detected a few times. V is TRBV5-1 and J is TRBJ2-1; weak D call: TRBD2 (5 bases). CDR3 length: 18 amino acids. Germline-derived CDR1 and CDR2 are SGHRS and YFSETQ. V lost 1 base, J lost 5 bases, and 22 bases lay in between. The CDR3 loop is CASSLKGLAERRNNEQFF. CDR3 nucleotides: TGCGCCAGCAGCTTGAAAGGGCTAGCCGAAAGGAGAAACAATGAGCAGTTCTTC.

The genes are TRBV19 and TRBJ1-2; D perhaps matches TRBD1 (5 bases). The CDR3 extends over 13 amino acids. Germline CDR1 is LNHDA and CDR2 is SQIVND (reference sequence). Trimming took off 3 bases at V and 4 bases at J, with 9 bases between the two ends. The DNA of the CDR3 is TGTGCCAGTAGTATTCGGGGCGGCTATGGCTACACCTTC. Encoded protein: CASSIRGGYGYTF.

The chain couples TRBV6-5 to TRBJ1-1, with D perhaps TRBD1 (6 bases). The germline V gene encodes CDR1 MNHEY and CDR2 SVGAGI. The CDR3 extends over 13 amino acids. V lost 5 bases and J 4 bases, leaving 11 bases between the germline ends. The CDR3 sequence: CASSNREITEAFF. DNA for the CDR3: TGTGCCAGCAGTAACAGGGAGATCACTGAAGCTTTCTTT.

The CDR3 reads CASSPDRGTGNTIYF. CDR3 DNA: TGTGCCAGCTCACCAGACAGGGGCACTGGAAACACCATATATTTT. V gene TRBV18 combines with J gene TRBJ1-3, with TRBD1 matching over 8 bases. The J segment lost 2 bases and the V segment lost 2 bases, leaving 2 bases of the junction unmatched. The CDR3 totals 15 residues. Germline V lookup: CDR1 KGHSH, CDR2 LQKENI. Full variable domain (missing parts from reference TRBV18 and TRBJ1-3): NAGVMQNPRHLVRRRGQEARLRCSPMKGHSHVYWYRQLPEEGLKFMVYLQKENIIDESGMPKERFSAEFPKEGPSILRIQQVVRGDSAAYFCASSPDRGTGNTIYFGEGSWLTVV.

As to this clonotype: At one end, the junction sequence differs from germline, possibly due to a read error. The V call is TRBV11-2, the J call TRBJ2-3; weak D call: TRBD2 (6 bases). CDR1 and CDR2 from the germline V gene are SGHAT and FQNNGV. There are 15 residues in the CDR3. The CDR3 here is CASSLAGGGTDTQYF. CDR3 DNA: TGCGCCAGCAGCTTGGCCGGCGGGGGCACAGATACGCAGTATTTT.

This clonotype occurred a few times. The V and J genes are TRBV12-3 or TRBV12-4 and TRBJ2-3; D possibly corresponds to TRBD1 (5 bases). With 6 bases removed from V and 2 bases from J, the gap between germline ends came to 12 bases. This CDR3 has 14 amino acids. Here the CDR3 DNA reads TGTGCCAGCAGCCTAAGGGGCCCCACAGATACGCAGTATTTT. Amino acid sequence: CASSLRGPTDTQYF.

J is TRBJ1-2 and V is TRBV21-1. TRBV21-1 is classified as a pseudogene. This CDR3 spans 13 amino acids. CDR3 in DNA: TGTGCCAGCAGCAAACGAGGTTGCTGTGGCTACACCTTC. As protein: CASSKRGCCGYTF.

This clonotype was counted once. The V and J genes are TRBV13 and TRBJ2-1, with TRBD1 matching 11 bases. CDR1 and CDR2 from the germline V gene are PRHDT and FYEKMQ (reference sequence). The CDR3 spans 16 residues. V was clipped by 3 bases and J by 5 bases; unmatched bases: 6. Here the CDR3 reads CASSFRGQGADNEQFF. The CDR3 bases are TGTGCCAGCAGCTTTCGCGGACAGGGGGCGGACAATGAGCAGTTCTTC.

J is TRBJ2-1 and V is TRBV7-6; tentatively, D is TRBD2 (5 bases). Germline V gives CDR1 SGHVS, CDR2 FNYEAQ. The ends were cut back, 5 bases at V and 5 bases at J, with 16 bases in the middle. CDR3 length: 15 residues. Written as DNA, the CDR3 is TGTGCCAGCAGCCAGAGGGTGGTAGCCCACAATGAGCAGTTCTTC. Translated, it gives CASSQRVVAHNEQFF. Using reference TRBV7-6 and TRBJ2-1 for the parts outside the CDR3, the full variable domain is GAGVSQSPRYKVTKRGQDVALRCDPISGHVSLYWYRQALGQGPEFLTYFNYEAQQDKSGLPNDRFSAERPEGSISTLTIQRTEQRDSAMYRCASSQRVVAHNEQFFGPGTRLTVL.

This clonotype has a handful of counts. CDR3 residues: CASSQDGKWGSQISPSTDTQYF. CDR3 bases: TGTGCCAGCAGCCAAGATGGGAAGTGGGGCTCGCAAATCTCGCCTTCCACAGATACGCAGTATTTT. The chain carries TRBV14 and TRBJ2-3; tentatively, D is TRBD1 (5 bases). Germline assignment: CDR1 SGHDN and CDR2 FVKESK. The length of the CDR3 is 22 residues. V was clipped by 0 bases and J by 2 bases, with 30 bases between them.

The V and J genes are TRBV20-1 and TRBJ1-5; D remains ambiguous. CDR1 is DFQATT and CDR2 is SNEGSKA in the germline V gene (reference sequence). The CDR3 has 14 residues. V lost 6 bases and J 2 bases, leaving 14 bases between the germline ends. In nucleotides, the CDR3 is TGCAGTGCCCTACTGTCACTGGGCAATCAGCCCCAGCATTTT. Residues: CSALLSLGNQPQHF.

This clonotype has a count of ten or more. This chain links TRBV7-6 with TRBJ1-1; D unresolved. Germline CDR1 reads SGHVS; CDR2 reads FNYEAQ. V was pared by 5 bases and J by 3 bases, with 16 bases between. There are 15 residues in the CDR3. DNA of the CDR3: TGTGCCAGCAGCCCACAAAGTAGGGCGGACACTGAAGCTTTCTTT. It codes for CASSPQSRADTEAFF.

This clonotype has just a few counts. The rearrangement joins TRBV19 to TRBJ2-3, with TRBD2 matching 10 bases. V lost 7 bases and J lost 2; bases outside the gene matches: 6. Looked up from germline, CDR1 is LNHDA and CDR2 is SQIVND (reference sequence). The CDR3 is 15 residues long. The CDR3 DNA sequence: TGTGCCAGTAAAGGGCTAGCGGGAGACACAGATACGCAGTATTTT. Translation gives CASKGLAGDTDTQYF.

The V call is TRBV27, the J call TRBJ2-4, with D possibly TRBD1 on 6 matching bases. This CDR3 spans 13 amino acids. From germline, CDR1 is MNHEY and CDR2 SMNVEV (reference sequence). V gave up 2 bases and J gave up 9 bases, with 11 bases separating them. The CDR3 coding sequence is TGTGCCAGCAGTTTAGGCCTAGGGGGCATTCAGTACTTC. It is translated as CASSLGLGGIQYF.

V gene TRBV10-2 combines with J gene TRBJ2-2, with D hard to call. Germline lookup yields CDR1 WSHSY and CDR2 SAAADI. The CDR3 is made up of 11 amino acids. Trimming took 4 bases from V and 8 from J, leaving 5 bases between them. The CDR3 region is CASSVRGELFF. The DNA of the CDR3 is TGCGCCAGCAGTGTTAGAGGGGAGCTGTTTTTT.

The rearrangement uses TRBV30 and TRBJ2-6; weak D call: TRBD2 (5 bases). The CDR3 sequence is 13 residues long. CDR1 and CDR2 (germline): GTSNPN, SVGIG (reference sequence). Trimming removed 4 bases from V and 3 bases from J, with 7 bases in between. The CDR3 DNA reads as TGTGCCTGGACCCGGGGTGGGGCCAACGTCCTGACTTTC. It translates to CAWTRGGANVLTF.

V gene TRBV19 combines with J gene TRBJ1-2; D is uncertain. The CDR3 spans 12 residues. V dropped 7 bases and J dropped 5 bases, with 11 bases sitting between them. Germline V gene lookup returns CDR1 LNHDA and CDR2 SQIVND (reference sequence). CDR3 protein: CASKTTAYGYTF. For the CDR3, the DNA is TGTGCCAGTAAAACAACAGCATATGGCTACACCTTC.

The chain is built from TRBV7-9 and TRBJ2-2; 7 bases are shared with TRBD1. The CDR3 contains 14 residues. The trim removed 6 bases at V and 3 bases at J, leaving 4 bases unmatched. Germline loops: CDR1 SEHNR, CDR2 FQNEAQ (reference sequence). The CDR3 protein is CASRAQGDTGELFF. For the CDR3, the DNA is TGTGCCAGCAGAGCCCAGGGGGACACCGGGGAGCTGTTTTTT. The whole variable domain, remainder taken from reference TRBV7-9 and TRBJ2-2, is DTGVSQNPRHKITKRGQNVTFRCDPISEHNRLYWYRQTLGQGPEFLTYFQNEAQLEKSRLLSDRFSAERPKGSFSTLEIQRTEQGDSAMYLCASRAQGDTGELFFGEGSRLTVL.